A single sample gave rise to the 21 T cell receptor beta chains below, sequenced in a study of identical twins. Via MiXCR, TCRdb re-called the 5' RACE reads, giving one row per CDR3 protein. The repertoire has approximately 470,000 distinct CDR3 sequences, 14% of them found once; the top ten carry over 0.5%. These data are also associated with another study on yellow fever vaccine responses in identical twins.

Input material: CD4+ T cells sorted from blood. The receptors stem from a woman aged 18 to 35 in good health.

This clonotype was detected ten times or more. V and J are TRBV3-1 and TRBJ1-6; maybe TRBD1 (6 bases). CDR3 length: 14 amino acids. Trimming shortened V by 2 bases and J by 6 bases, and 8 bases separated the two germline ends. Looked up from germline, CDR1 is LGHDT and CDR2 is YNNKEL (reference sequence). This chain's CDR3 is CASSQKGGNSPLHF. In DNA, the CDR3 is TGTGCCAGCAGCCAAAAGGGGGGTAATTCACCCCTCCACTTT.

The sample holds a few counts of this clonotype. One end of the junction varies from germline; a read error may be responsible. The chain joins TRBV2 to TRBJ2-1; 7 bases match TRBD2. Germline V lookup: CDR1 SNHLY, CDR2 FYNNEI. The CDR3 loop spans 11 amino acids. The CDR3 DNA follows: TGTGCCAGCAGTGAACGGGGGGAGGGGCTCTTC. Encoded protein: CASSERGEGLF.

This chain joins TRBV6-1 and TRBJ2-3, with TRBD1 identical over 7 bases. Trimming at V came to 6 bases and at J to 2 bases, leaving 8 bases not matched to a gene. The CDR3 sequence is 15 residues long. Per germline, CDR1 MNHNS and CDR2 SASEGT. DNA for the CDR3: TGTGCCAGCAGGAACCGGGACAGATTCACAGATACGCAGTATTTT. This sequence encodes CASRNRDRFTDTQYF.

The chain is built from TRBV5-1 and TRBJ2-7, with D perhaps matching TRBD1 (6 bases). Germline assignment: CDR1 SGHRS and CDR2 YFSETQ. The V end lost 0 bases, the J end lost 5 bases, and 18 bases lay between the germline ends. This CDR3 comprises 16 residues. The CDR3 bases are TGCGCCAGCAGCTTGGGGGGGACAAACCTTCGGGACGAGCAGTACTTC. This sequence encodes CASSLGGTNLRDEQYF.

This clonotype was counted once. The V call is TRBV30, the J call TRBJ2-1; 8 bases fit TRBD1. The V segment lost 2 bases and the J segment 6 bases; nucleotides outside the gene matches: 9. The CDR3 covers 15 residues. The germline CDR1 and CDR2 sequences are GTSNPN and SVGIG (reference sequence). The CDR3 reads CAWSYRDRLPNEQFF. CDR3 nucleotide sequence: TGTGCCTGGAGTTACCGGGACAGGCTCCCCAATGAGCAGTTCTTC.

The CDR3 loop is CASSRLTSRRLFVETQYF. CDR3 nucleotide sequence: TGTGCCAGCAGCCGACTGACTAGCAGGAGGCTTTTTGTAGAGACCCAGTACTTC. The V gene is TRBV11-2, the J gene TRBJ2-5, with 7 bases fitting TRBD2. The germline gives CDR1 SGHAT, CDR2 FQNNGV. The CDR3 spans 18 residues. V trimming: 5 bases; J trimming: 4 bases; junction bases outside the gene matches: 19.

The chain joins TRBV5-1 to TRBJ2-7; tentative D call: TRBD2 (5 bases). The ends were cut back, 4 bases at V and 5 bases at J, with 13 bases in the middle. This CDR3 spans 13 amino acids. Germline lookup yields CDR1 SGHRS and CDR2 YFSETQ. The CDR3 sequence is CASSNDYGDEQYF. The CDR3 nucleotides are TGCGCCAGCAGCAACGACTATGGGGACGAGCAGTACTTC. Drawing the rest from reference TRBV5-1 and TRBJ2-7, the complete variable domain is KAGVTQTPRYLIKTRGQQVTLSCSPISGHRSVSWYQQTPGQGLQFLFEYFSETQRNKGNFPGRFSGRQFSNSRSEMNVSTLELGDSALYLCASSNDYGDEQYFGPGTRLTVT.

This clonotype has only a few counts. V and J are TRBV7-2 and TRBJ2-7, with 8 bases aligning to TRBD2. The V gene's germline CDR1 is SGHTA and CDR2 FQGNSA. The CDR3 contains 14 residues. V trimming: 5 bases; J trimming: 0 bases; junction bases outside the gene matches: 3. The CDR3 loop reads CASSNSGSSYEQYF. The CDR3 nucleotides read TGTGCCAGCAGCAACAGCGGGAGCTCCTACGAGCAGTACTTC.

The table lists this clonotype with a few counts. The chain has TRBV7-9 and TRBJ2-4; 8 nucleotides align to TRBD2. V was clipped by 1 base and J by 8 bases; unmatched bases: 7. CDR1 SEHNR and CDR2 FQNEAQ come from the germline V gene (reference sequence). The CDR3 spans 15 residues. CDR3 loop: CASSLVLGGADIQYF. CDR3 DNA sequence: TGTGCCAGCAGCTTAGTCCTCGGGGGGGCGGACATTCAGTACTTC.

This chain links TRBV6-1 with TRBJ1-1; TRBD1 aligns across 8 bases. This CDR3 has 16 residues. V lost 10 bases, J lost 4 bases, and 17 bases stayed unmatched. In germline, CDR1 is MNHNS, CDR2 SASEGT. The CDR3 DNA reads TGTGCCATCGATATCGGGACAGGATTTTCGGTCACTGAAGCTTTCTTT. As protein: CAIDIGTGFSVTEAFF.

This chain links TRBV28 with TRBJ2-1, with a weak D call TRBD2 (5 bases). The CDR3 spans 15 residues. V was clipped by 2 bases and J by 2 bases, with 10 bases between them. Germline CDR1 is MDHEN and CDR2 is SYDVKM. CDR3 loop: CASSLGRMTYNEQFF. In DNA form, the CDR3 reads TGTGCCAGCAGTTTAGGGAGAATGACCTACAATGAGCAGTTCTTC.

A few counts support this clonotype. The J gene is TRBJ2-3, the V gene TRBV11-2; a possible D gene is TRBD2 (7 bases). The length of the CDR3 is 16 residues. CDR1 SGHAT and CDR2 FQNNGV come from the germline V gene. Trimming removed 4 bases from V and 2 bases from J, with 16 bases in between. The CDR3 DNA reads TGTGCCAGCAGCTACTTGCGGGGGCCGGACACAGATACGCAGTATTTT. It codes for CASSYLRGPDTDTQYF.

This clonotype has more than one count but fewer than ten. The chain couples TRBV18 to TRBJ2-4; possible D gene TRBD2, 6 bases. The V gene's germline CDR1 is KGHSH and CDR2 LQKENI. The germline V and J ends were trimmed by 6 bases and 3 bases, with 15 bases remaining between them. The CDR3 extends over 15 amino acids. CDR3 DNA: TGTGCCAGCTCGTCTAGAGGGGAGGTCAAAAACATTCAGTACTTC. This encodes CASSSRGEVKNIQYF.

This clonotype was found many times. V gene TRBV5-1 combines with J gene TRBJ2-2; unclear D gene. The length of the CDR3 is 13 residues. Germline CDR1 is SGHRS and CDR2 is YFSETQ. Deletions cut 0 bases from V and 7 bases from J, with 7 bases between. The CDR3 loop reads CASSLDGIGELFF. The CDR3 DNA reads as TGCGCCAGCAGCTTGGATGGTATCGGGGAGCTGTTTTTT.

This clonotype was seen ten or more times. This sequence joins TRBV29-1 and TRBJ2-7; no clear D. The CDR3 consists of 12 residues. Trimming pared 3 bases from V and 1 base from J, leaving 7 bases between. CDR1 is SQVTM and CDR2 is ANQGSEA in the germline V gene. The CDR3 here is CSVELPSYEQYF. In nucleotides, the CDR3 is TGCAGCGTTGAGCTCCCTTCCTACGAGCAGTACTTC.

This clonotype turned up a few times. The chain is built from TRBV5-1 and TRBJ2-5, with D perhaps given as TRBD1 or TRBD2 (6 bases each). V gave up 2 bases and J gave up 4 bases, with 15 bases separating them. Germline V CDR1 and CDR2: SGHRS, YFSETQ. The CDR3 has 15 residues. CDR3 protein: CASSFFGGGGETQYF. As DNA, the CDR3 is TGCGCCAGCAGCTTCTTCGGGGGCGGAGGAGAGACCCAGTACTTC.

This clonotype turned up a few times. The chain carries TRBV7-9 and TRBJ2-7, with 9 bases lining up with TRBD1. The junction had 9 bases not matched to a gene; V was cut back by 5 bases and J by 4 bases. The CDR3 contains 15 residues. Germline V gene lookup returns CDR1 SEHNR and CDR2 FQNEAQ (reference sequence). CDR3: CASSPGQGEGYEQYF. In DNA form, the CDR3 reads TGTGCCAGCAGCCCGGGACAGGGAGAAGGATACGAGCAGTACTTC.

V gene TRBV10-3 combines with J gene TRBJ2-7, with D perhaps matching TRBD1 or TRBD2 (5 bases each). The CDR3 has 12 amino acids. V lost 10 bases and J lost 3, with 13 bases in between. Germline V lookup: CDR1 ENHRY, CDR2 SYGVKD. The CDR3 region has the DNA TGTGCCACAGGCCCGAGGGGCTACGAGCAGTACTTC. It yields the protein CATGPRGYEQYF.

This clonotype was seen more than once but under ten times. V gene TRBV5-5 combines with J gene TRBJ2-3; 9 bases fit TRBD2. Germline V gene data show CDR1 as SGHKS and CDR2 as YYEKEE (reference sequence). This CDR3 spans 17 amino acids. The J segment lost 2 bases and the V segment lost 4 bases, leaving 11 bases of the junction unmatched. The CDR3: CASSPTWRGGLTDTQYF. The CDR3 coding sequence is TGTGCCAGCAGCCCCACCTGGCGGGGGGGCCTCACAGATACGCAGTATTTT. The variable domain in full, with the rest retrieved from reference TRBV5-5 and TRBJ2-3, is DAGVTQSPTHLIKTRGQQVTLRCSPISGHKSVSWYQQVLGQGPQFIFQYYEKEERGRGNFPDRFSARQFPNYSSELNVNALLLGDSALYLCASSPTWRGGLTDTQYFGPGTRLTVL.

The chain combines TRBV23-1 with TRBJ2-3, with 9 bases identical to TRBD2. TRBV23-1 has ORF status, its function being uncertain. This CDR3 spans 17 amino acids. With V trimmed by 3 bases and J by 0 bases, 7 bases remained unmatched. The CDR3 DNA sequence: TGCGCCAGCAGTCATCTCCCTGCGGGGGGGAGCACAGATACGCAGTATTTT. This sequence encodes CASSHLPAGGSTDTQYF.

This clonotype was counted a few times. V usage is TRBV6-1 and J usage is TRBJ2-3, with 8 bases that match TRBD2. CDR3 length: 15 residues. CDR1 is MNHNS, CDR2 SASEGT, per germline. Trimming removed 4 bases from V and 2 bases from J; junction bases left unmatched: 5. The CDR3 DNA is TGTGCCAGCAGTGCTAGGACTAGCTCCACAGATACGCAGTATTTT. Translated: CASSARTSSTDTQYF.